This entry features one T cell receptor beta chain sequence. The data derive from a study of neoadjuvant anti-PD-1 for oral cavity cancer. The CDR3 has 14 amino acids. From germline, CDR1 is SGHAT and CDR2 FQNNGV. The V segment lost 8 bases and the J segment 6 bases; nucleotides outside the gene matches: 9. Measured with immunoSEQ multiplex PCR; TCRdb has only the in-frame clones, and not every one. This table holds 84,000 or so clones, approximately 84% found once. The material sequenced was PBMCs, taken before nivolumab (anti-PD-1) treatment. This sequence originates from a person aged 35 to 85 with oral cavity squamous cell carcinoma. The chain combines TRBV11-2 with TRBJ2-1, with 8 positions matching TRBD1. The CDR3 spells CASQDHRGANEQFF. DNA of the CDR3: TGTGCCAGCCAAGATCACAGGGGGGCCAATGAGCAGTTCTTC.